The 5 T cell receptor beta chains presented below share a single source sample, sequenced in a study of human T cells and chemical hapten exposure. Indicated time point: pre-sensitization, week 0. Noted treatment: therapeutic diphenylcyclopropenone sensitization with weekly scalp DPC. TCRdb called the RACE reads again in MiXCR, with one record for every CDR3 protein. Of roughly 40,000 distinct CDR3 sequences detected, under 15% appear once; the ten largest clones hold about 5.7%. Sequencing was performed on whole blood, taken in connection with sensitization to the hapten diphenylcyclopropenone (DPC). The origin of the receptors is a woman in her 30s with alopecia areata. Some clones in this sample may be carry-over from other donors' samples.

Only a few counts were recorded for this clonotype. This chain links TRBV29-1 with TRBJ1-6, with D perhaps matching TRBD1 (5 bases). Germline values: CDR1 SQVTM, CDR2 ANQGSEA. V was clipped by 4 bases and J by 7 bases, with 11 bases between them. This CDR3 region has 13 residues. CDR3 DNA: TGCAGCGTTGGGGACGGGACGAATTCACCCCTCCACTTT. Translating it yields CSVGDGTNSPLHF. Variable domain in full (rest from reference TRBV29-1 and TRBJ1-6): SAVISQKPSRDICQRGTSLTIQCQVDSQVTMMFWYRQQPGQSLTLIATANQGSEATYESGFVIDKFPISRPNLTFSTLTVSNMSPEDSSIYLCSVGDGTNSPLHFGNGTRLTVT.

This clonotype was detected ten times or more. This sequence joins TRBV5-6 and TRBJ1-1; no clear D gene. Germline V gives CDR1 SGHDT, CDR2 YYEEEE. V shed 0 bases and J shed 7 bases, with 7 bases lying between them. The CDR3 has 12 residues. CDR3 loop: CASSLEHVEAFF. The CDR3 DNA is TGTGCCAGCAGCTTGGAACACGTTGAAGCTTTCTTT.

This clonotype turned up a few times. This chain connects TRBV29-1 to TRBJ2-1, with TRBD2 matching 9 bases. Germline CDR1 reads SQVTM; CDR2 reads ANQGSEA. This CDR3 has 15 residues. The chain's CDR3 is CRDDYCGRAYNEQFF. The CDR3 bases are TGCAGGGATGATTATTGCGGGAGGGCCTACAATGAGCAGTTCTTC.

As DNA, the CDR3 is TGTGCCTCCGCCTTCAGGGTAAAGGAGACCCAGTACTTC. Translated: CASAFRVKETQYF. V and J are TRBV30 and TRBJ2-5; perhaps TRBD1 as D (5 bases). CDR3 size: 13 residues. The germline V and J ends were trimmed by 7 bases and 5 bases, with 17 bases remaining between them. Germline CDR1 and CDR2: GTSNPN and SVGIG (reference sequence).

The chain joins TRBV18 to TRBJ2-7; D is possibly TRBD1 (6 bases). Deletions cut 4 bases from V and 5 bases from J, with 18 bases between. The V gene's germline CDR1 is KGHSH and CDR2 LQKENI. The CDR3 totals 15 residues. CDR3 protein: CASSHSQGSTDEQYF. The CDR3 DNA sequence: TGTGCCAGCTCACACTCACAGGGATCTACCGACGAGCAGTACTTC.